This T cell receptor beta chain was identified in a study of post-analysis software for immune sequencing data. Findings and caveats of the study: The study found TRBV5-6, TRBV5-1 and TRBV20-1 among 4 or 5 TRBV segments more frequent in patients than controls.

As to this clonotype: The antigen is undetermined.

The germline V gene has CDR1 SGHTS and CDR2 YDEGEE. Trimming removed 5 bases at V and 7 bases at J, with 12 bases between. This CDR3 contains 13 residues. TCR beta cDNA libraries included unique molecular identifiers. Starting from roughly 1 to 10 million T cells, the study yielded about 500,000 cDNA molecules. TCRdb passed the PCR reads through MiXCR, listing each CDR3 protein once. The table shows 170,000 or so distinct CDR3 sequences, with approximately 30% occurring only once. Sequences were obtained from blood. V and J are TRBV5-8 and TRBJ1-4; D is perhaps TRBD1 (5 bases). This clonotype originated in a girl between 10 and 17 years old with multiple sclerosis. The CDR3 sequence: CASRGRNLEKLFF. DNA for the CDR3: TGTGCCAGCAGGGGACGGAACCTTGAAAAACTGTTTTTT.